Sequencing of this TCR beta chain was carried out in a study of early stage breast cancer tumors. The study, taken as a whole, reports: Most shared enriched TCRB sequences were commonly generated ones. Chain pairing and CD4, CD8 or FOXP3 expression were not captured. Compared with adjacent normal breast tissue, tumors showed around 2.5-fold greater T cell density and higher clonality.

Assay used: immunoSEQ multiplex PCR; TCRdb lists only in-frame clones, some missing. The table shows around 48,000 clones, with 80% to 95% occurring only once. Trimming left V 3 bases short and J 7 bases short, with 4 bases between. Germline V gene data show CDR1 as MGHRA and CDR2 as YSYEKL. The CDR3 length is 11 residues. Of note for this clone: Its antigen remains unknown.

V gene TRBV4-1 combines with J gene TRBJ2-1; D is ambiguous. The clonotype comes from a person aged 65 to 85 with breast cancer. Sequencing input: blood. This chain's CDR3 is CASSHQNEQFF. CDR3 DNA: TGCGCCAGCAGCCACCAAAATGAGCAGTTCTTC.